This T cell receptor beta chain was profiled in a study of shared clonotypes between healthy human individuals. Study-level information: Those who served as donors were a couple of women and a few men between the ages of 18 and 49.

Germline CDR1 is SQVTM and CDR2 is ANQGSEA. With 3 bases clipped from V and 3 bases from J, the junction kept 3 bases outside the gene matches. There are 13 residues in the CDR3. General observations from the study: The genetic and exposure-history diversity represented was limited by few donors.

Sequencing was performed with immunoSEQ multiplex PCR; in TCRdb, only in-frame clones are kept and a portion is missing. The table lists hundreds of thousands of clones, just over 90% of them singletons, with roughly 24% in the top ten. CD45RO-negative cells were positively selected for CCR7, leaving out terminally differentiated effector memory CD45RA+ cells. A remark on this clone: Its antigen is unknown.

The clonotype was recovered from a young man in good health. The chain uses TRBV29-1 and TRBJ2-5; TRBD1 agrees at 8 bases. The sequenced sample was naive CD8+ T cells sorted from blood. The CDR3 nucleotides are TGCAGCGTTGATGGGGGACAGGAAGAGACCCAGTACTTC. As protein: CSVDGGQEETQYF.